The following is a T cell receptor beta chain sequence with its context. The antigen remains unidentified. CDR1 SGDLS and CDR2 YYNGEE come from the germline V gene. The CDR3 sequence is 15 residues long. The V end lost 0 bases, the J end lost 1 base, and 5 bases lay between the germline ends. The sample originates from a study of cytotoxic CD8 clonotypes in ibrutinib-treated CLL. Study-level background: Among responders, some 25 were partial and 2 complete; after median about 70 months, around 14 stayed remitted and some 12 progressed.

Researchers set a sequencing depth target of 1 in 200,000 to 1 in 1 million T cells. TCRdb's copy holds only in-frame clones and misses some; the assay was immunoSEQ multiplex PCR. The sample includes 100,000 to 150,000 clones, approximately 83% of them seen just once. Study results and caveats: Against age-matched healthy donors, baseline clonality ran higher and tracked circulating CD8+ T-cell counts. Before falling back toward baseline at progression, clonality had risen at the time of ibrutinib response.

The rearrangement uses TRBV9 and TRBJ2-6, with D unresolved. Here the sequenced sample was PBMCs, taken after 24 months of ibrutinib treatment. The receptor's source is a human donor with chronic lymphocytic leukemia. The CDR3 loop is CASSVVGSGANVLTF. Written as DNA, the CDR3 is TGTGCCAGCAGCGTAGTGGGGTCTGGGGCCAACGTCCTGACTTTC.